Shown below are 32 T cell receptor beta chains from a single sample sequenced in a study of blood T cells in healthy people across ages. Primers used in a second PCR of roughly 6 to 12 cycles were a sample-barcoded 5' primer and a J-beta primer mix. TCRdb redid the calling of the 5' RACE reads with MiXCR, one entry per CDR3 protein. The table shows roughly 1.9 million distinct CDR3 sequences, with around 40% occurring only once. Sample: blood. The receptor source for this set is a human donor in good health.

There are a few counts of this clonotype. The J gene is TRBJ2-3, the V gene TRBV10-3; D might be TRBD2 (6 bases). The germline CDR1 and CDR2 sequences are ENHRY and SYGVKD. Trimming left V 7 bases short and J 1 base short, with 15 bases between. This CDR3 spans 15 amino acids. CDR3 DNA: TGTGCCATCAATGGGGGGTCGGTGGGCACAGATACGCAGTATTTT. Translated, it gives CAINGGSVGTDTQYF.

This clonotype was picked up many times. At one of its ends the junction is not consistent with the germline gene, which may arise from a read error. The chain recombines TRBV5-1 with TRBJ2-1, with 15 bases lining up with TRBD2. CDR1 is SGHRS and CDR2 is YFSETQ in the germline V gene. The CDR3 is 15 residues long. The DNA of the CDR3 is TGTGCCAGCAGTAGGGGACTAGCGGGGGGTAATGAGCAGTTCTTC. This codes for CASSRGLAGGNEQFF.

This clonotype was detected ten times or more. The chain carries TRBV11-1 and TRBJ2-1; D gene uncertain. V shed 7 bases and J shed 0 bases, with 13 bases lying between them. In germline, CDR1 is SGHAT, CDR2 FQDESV (reference sequence). The CDR3 length is 15 residues. DNA for the CDR3: TGTGCCAGCAACGGCGCCCCGAGCTCCTACAATGAGCAGTTCTTC. Encoded protein: CASNGAPSSYNEQFF.

The rearrangement links TRBV5-1 to TRBJ1-1; D call uncertain. The CDR3 totals 18 residues. Germline V CDR1 and CDR2: SGHRS, YFSETQ. Trimming removed 1 base at V and 0 bases at J, with 19 bases between. The CDR3 DNA follows: TGCGCCAGCAGCTTGCGACGGACCGGGCACGCAATGAACACTGAAGCTTTCTTT. It specifies CASSLRRTGHAMNTEAFF.

CDR3 DNA sequence: TGTGCCAGCAGCTCTTCTCGGACGGCGACAAGGAAAGGCTACACCTTC. Protein sequence: CASSSSRTATRKGYTF. J is TRBJ1-2 and V is TRBV7-2; D remains ambiguous. This CDR3 is 16 amino acids long. Per germline, CDR1 SGHTA and CDR2 FQGNSA. V lost 4 bases and J lost 8, with 23 bases in between.

In its sample, this clonotype was seen a few times. In DNA, the CDR3 is TGTGCCAGCAGCTTGACAGGGTATAACTACGAGCAGTACTTC. This sequence encodes CASSLTGYNYEQYF. The V and J genes are TRBV7-9 and TRBJ2-7; 7 nucleotides agree with TRBD1. CDR3 size: 14 residues. J was trimmed by 3 bases and V by 3 bases; bases with no gene match: 5. Germline values: CDR1 SEHNR, CDR2 FQNEAQ (reference sequence).

This sequence joins TRBV29-1 and TRBJ1-2, with D unresolved. Trimming shortened V by 6 bases and J by 6 bases, and 11 bases separated the two germline ends. Germline V CDR1 and CDR2: SQVTM, ANQGSEA. CDR3 length: 11 amino acids. The CDR3 nucleotides are TGCAGCGTGGGCTCCATTGATGGCTACACCTTC. Encoded protein: CSVGSIDGYTF.

CDR3 region: CSATQRMSEQFF. The CDR3 DNA follows: TGCAGTGCTACCCAAAGAATGAGCGAGCAGTTCTTC. The rearrangement uses TRBV20-1 and TRBJ2-1; no definite D call. V was cut by 4 bases and J by 10 bases, with 14 bases left in between. This CDR3 region has 12 residues. From germline, CDR1 is DFQATT and CDR2 SNEGSKA (reference sequence).

The table lists this clonotype with a few counts. The J gene is TRBJ1-2, the V gene TRBV5-6; a possible D gene is TRBD1 (5 bases). There are 16 residues in the CDR3. Germline CDR1 is SGHDT and CDR2 is YYEEEE. With 3 bases removed from V and 4 bases from J, the gap between germline ends came to 19 bases. In DNA form, the CDR3 reads TGTGCCAGCAGCTCTACCGGGACCGAGGGATTCTATGGCTACACCTTC. Translating it yields CASSSTGTEGFYGYTF.

The gene calls are TRBV6-1 and TRBJ2-7, with TRBD2 matching over 7 bases. With 2 bases clipped from V and 12 bases from J, the junction kept 13 bases outside the gene matches. CDR3 length: 14 amino acids. Germline lookup yields CDR1 MNHNS and CDR2 SASEGT. CDR3: CASSERGGVLTPYF. Here the CDR3 DNA reads TGTGCCAGCAGTGAACGGGGAGGGGTCCTAACTCCGTACTTC.

The V and J genes are TRBV20-1 and TRBJ2-7; 7 bases agree with TRBD2. The CDR3 consists of 14 residues. The germline V gene has CDR1 DFQATT and CDR2 SNEGSKA (reference sequence). V lost 0 bases to trimming and J lost 7 bases; unmatched junction nucleotides: 9. The CDR3 region is CSARDRLALGEQYF. The CDR3 DNA is TGCAGTGCTAGAGATCGACTAGCTCTGGGGGAGCAGTACTTC.

V and J are TRBV5-1 and TRBJ2-3, with TRBD2 as a possible D gene (5 bases). The CDR3 totals 13 residues. V dropped 8 bases and J dropped 4 bases, with 14 bases sitting between them. The germline V gene has CDR1 SGHRS and CDR2 YFSETQ. Written as DNA, the CDR3 is TGCGCCAGTACTTCCGGGGTGGCAGATACGCAGTATTTT. Residues: CASTSGVADTQYF.

The gene calls are TRBV6-6 and TRBJ1-1; the D gene is possibly TRBD1 (5 bases). V was clipped by 0 bases and J by 8 bases, with 10 bases between them. This CDR3 is built from 13 residues. Germline lookup yields CDR1 MNHNY and CDR2 SVGAGI (reference sequence). The CDR3 coding sequence is TGTGCCAGCAGTTACTCGGGGCCCCGGGAAGCTTTCTTT. This sequence encodes CASSYSGPREAFF.

The chain uses TRBV12-3 or TRBV12-4 and TRBJ2-1; 9 bases are a match to TRBD2. The CDR3 totals 13 residues. The ends lost 1 base at V and 12 bases at J; junction bases unmatched: 4. DNA for the CDR3: TGTGCCAGCAGTTTAGTTGCGGGGGGGCTGCAGTTCTTC. Its protein product is CASSLVAGGLQFF.

This clonotype turned up a few times. The gene calls are TRBV20-1 and TRBJ2-1, with 7 bases aligning to TRBD1. Germline loops: CDR1 DFQATT, CDR2 SNEGSKA (reference sequence). Trimming removed 8 bases from V and 4 bases from J; junction bases left unmatched: 11. This CDR3 spans 14 amino acids. The CDR3 nucleotides are TGCAGTACCGGACAGGTGAAAGGGTACAATGAGCAGTTCTTC. Translating it yields CSTGQVKGYNEQFF.

This clonotype showed up just a few times. V usage is TRBV20-1 and J usage is TRBJ2-4; D may be TRBD1 (5 bases). The germline V gene encodes CDR1 DFQATT and CDR2 SNEGSKA (reference sequence). The CDR3 has 16 amino acids. Between the trimmed V and J ends, which lost 1 base and 6 bases, there was a span of 19 bases. The CDR3 nucleotides read TGCAGTGCTAGAGTTTTAGGGGCAAGAAGAGTAAACATTCAGTACTTC. Translation gives CSARVLGARRVNIQYF.

The count of this clonotype is one. This rearrangement joins TRBV4-3 to TRBJ1-1; the D is unclear. This CDR3 spans 15 amino acids. Germline values: CDR1 LGHNA, CDR2 YSLEER. V shed 4 bases and J shed 4 bases, with 16 bases lying between them. CDR3 DNA: TGCGCCAGCAGCCGCGGAGAGGAGGGAGGCACTGAAGCTTTCTTT. Protein product: CASSRGEEGGTEAFF.

The V call is TRBV7-6, the J call TRBJ2-5; 7 nucleotides align to TRBD2. The V and J ends lost 1 base and 0 bases, in that order; junction bases with no gene match: 5. Germline V gives CDR1 SGHVS, CDR2 FNYEAQ. The CDR3 runs 16 residues. This CDR3 is CASSLEPGGYQETQYF. CDR3 sequence (DNA): TGTGCCAGCAGCTTAGAACCGGGGGGTTACCAAGAGACCCAGTACTTC.

The rearrangement links TRBV7-9 to TRBJ2-1; D is ambiguous. Trimming removed 7 bases from V and 6 bases from J, with 16 bases in between. The CDR3 runs to 14 residues. CDR1 and CDR2 (germline): SEHNR, FQNEAQ (reference sequence). The CDR3 DNA is TGTGCCAGCACCAATAAAAGACGCCGCAATGAGCAGTTCTTC. Translated, it gives CASTNKRRRNEQFF.

The rearrangement joins TRBV7-9 to TRBJ1-5; the D gene is possibly TRBD1 (6 bases). V was clipped by 4 bases and J by 7 bases, with 11 bases between them. Germline V gene data show CDR1 as SEHNR and CDR2 as FQNEAQ (reference sequence). This CDR3 has 13 residues. This chain's CDR3 is CASSSSGAQPQHF. The CDR3 nucleotides are TGTGCCAGCAGCTCATCAGGGGCCCAGCCCCAGCATTTT.

The rearrangement joins TRBV6-2 or TRBV6-3 to TRBJ2-5; no reliable D call. The CDR3 is 15 residues long. Trimming stripped 2 bases from V and 7 bases from J, with 17 bases between. The germline V gene encodes CDR1 MNHEY and CDR2 SVGEGT. The CDR3 spells CASSYPDGVQMTQYF. CDR3 nucleotide sequence: TGTGCCAGCAGTTACCCGGACGGAGTCCAGATGACCCAGTACTTC.

In this sample, this clonotype turned up a few times. The rearrangement uses TRBV25-1 and TRBJ2-5; TRBD1 matches at 8 bases. CDR3 length: 15 amino acids. The junction had 4 bases not matched to a gene; V was cut back by 4 bases and J by 0 bases. Germline V gives CDR1 MGHDK, CDR2 SYGVNS. This CDR3 reads CASSGGQAYQETQYF. CDR3 sequence (DNA): TGTGCCAGCAGTGGGGGACAGGCGTACCAAGAGACCCAGTACTTC.

The CDR3 sequence is CASSSGTGDQVFDTEAFF. The CDR3 bases are TGTGCCAGCAGCTCCGGGACAGGGGATCAGGTATTTGACACTGAAGCTTTCTTT. The gene calls are TRBV7-6 and TRBJ1-1, with 10 bases aligning to TRBD1. The CDR3 consists of 18 residues. Germline CDR1 is SGHVS and CDR2 is FNYEAQ. V lost 4 bases and J lost 3; bases outside the gene matches: 14.

V usage is TRBV19 and J usage is TRBJ1-1; D unresolved. Germline V gene sequence: CDR1 LNHDA, CDR2 SQIVND (reference sequence). The CDR3 covers 14 residues. V gave up 9 bases and J gave up 1 base, with 15 bases separating them. The CDR3 DNA sequence: TGTGCCAGCAGCTTGCCCCCAGGGAACACTGAAGCTTTCTTT. Residues: CASSLPPGNTEAFF.

This clonotype was seen repeatedly, ten times or more. This chain links TRBV12-3 or TRBV12-4 with TRBJ2-3; TRBD2 matches 7 bases. The V segment lost 5 bases and the J segment 2 bases; nucleotides outside the gene matches: 10. The CDR3 consists of 16 residues. CDR3 sequence (DNA): TGTGCCAGCAGTCCAACCTTTAGCGGGCCCACAGATACGCAGTATTTT. Translation: CASSPTFSGPTDTQYF.

This sequence joins TRBV2 and TRBJ2-5; no firm D call. Germline lookup yields CDR1 SNHLY and CDR2 FYNNEI. V dropped 4 bases and J dropped 3 bases, with 9 bases sitting between them. CDR3 size: 13 residues. The CDR3 spells CASSGVLKETQYF. The DNA of the CDR3 is TGTGCCAGCAGTGGGGTCCTAAAAGAGACCCAGTACTTC. Based on the CDR3 plus reference TRBV2 and TRBJ2-5, the full variable domain is EPEVTQTPSHQVTQMGQEVILRCVPISNHLYFYWYRQILGQKVEFLVSFYNNEISEKSEIFDDQFSVERPDGSNFTLKIRSTKLEDSAMYFCASSGVLKETQYFGPGTRLLVL.

This clonotype was picked up many times. One end of the junction varies from germline; a read error may be responsible. V usage is TRBV5-1 and J usage is TRBJ1-2; D is ambiguous. Germline loops: CDR1 SGHRS, CDR2 YFSETQ. The CDR3 length is 13 residues. Written as DNA, the CDR3 is TGTGCCAGCAGCCTCGACGGAAGCTATGGCTACACCTTC. Translated: CASSLDGSYGYTF.

The V and J genes are TRBV20-1 and TRBJ1-5; possible D gene TRBD1, 6 bases. Trimming cost V 6 bases and J 3 bases, with 12 bases left between them. The CDR3 is 13 residues long. The germline gives CDR1 DFQATT, CDR2 SNEGSKA (reference sequence). In nucleotides, the CDR3 is TGCAGTGCCACAACAGGGATCAATCAGCCCCAGCATTTT. Amino acids: CSATTGINQPQHF.

The J gene is TRBJ2-3, the V gene TRBV7-9; D uncertain. Germline loops: CDR1 SEHNR, CDR2 FQNEAQ (reference sequence). CDR3 length: 15 residues. Between the trimmed V and J ends, which lost 1 base and 1 base, there was a span of 9 bases. The DNA of the CDR3 is TGTGCCAGCAGCTTAGATGGGCTCCGCACAGATACGCAGTATTTT. It translates to CASSLDGLRTDTQYF.

This clonotype came up a few times. V usage is TRBV18 and J usage is TRBJ2-6; D is uncertain. This CDR3 is 15 amino acids long. Trimming stripped 2 bases from V and 1 base from J, with 6 bases between. Germline CDR1 reads KGHSH; CDR2 reads LQKENI. This CDR3 is CASSPIVSGANVLTF. The CDR3 region has the DNA TGTGCCAGCTCACCAATCGTTTCTGGGGCCAACGTCCTGACTTTC. Full variable domain (rest looked up from reference TRBV18 and TRBJ2-6): NAGVMQNPRHLVRRRGQEARLRCSPMKGHSHVYWYRQLPEEGLKFMVYLQKENIIDESGMPKERFSAEFPKEGPSILRIQQVVRGDSAAYFCASSPIVSGANVLTFGAGSRLTVL.

This chain connects TRBV4-1 to TRBJ1-4; unclear D gene. V shed 0 bases and J shed 5 bases, with 13 bases lying between them. CDR1 and CDR2 from the germline V gene are MGHRA and YSYEKL. CDR3 size: 16 residues. CDR3 protein: CASSQDGGPPNEKLFF. CDR3 nucleotide sequence: TGCGCCAGCAGCCAAGATGGTGGACCTCCGAATGAAAAACTGTTTTTT.

This clonotype appeared a few times. The rearrangement links TRBV7-9 to TRBJ2-5; D is unclear. Trimming took 5 bases from V and 1 from J, leaving 14 bases between them. CDR1 and CDR2 (germline): SEHNR, FQNEAQ (reference sequence). The CDR3 is 15 residues long. CDR3 amino acids: CASSPRPVVQETQYF. In DNA, the CDR3 is TGTGCCAGCAGCCCACGACCGGTCGTCCAAGAGACCCAGTACTTC.